This T cell receptor beta chain was identified during a study of cytomegalovirus exposure and HLA in healthy donors. Study-wide context: There were about 85 million unique TCRs (from HLA-typed donors) in an early data release. General observations from the study: V- and J-gene trimming in TCR beta was tied to a missense DCLRE1C variant by an analysis performed later. Previously analyzed data showed that most TCR beta V segments were productive at a frequency of about 87% or about 30%.

On this clone itself: Its target is not known. This CDR3 is also generated by other DNA sequences in the sample.

Primers included in the PCR were 60 Vbeta and 13 Jbeta primers. Authors' processing steps: Later reanalysis found 75 million to 95 million unique TCR beta chains, approximately 11 million of them shared. Sequencing used immunoSEQ multiplex PCR; TCRdb keeps in-frame clones, though not all of them. Clonal size and the V and J genes are those of that table, whereas D and trimming came from the DNA. Among some 250,000 clones listed, 82% were seen once. The V end lost 0 bases, the J end lost 1 base, and 6 bases lay between the germline ends. The CDR3 has 14 amino acids. In germline, CDR1 is ENHRY, CDR2 SYGVKD.

What was sequenced was PBMCs. J is TRBJ1-1 and V is TRBV10-3; D perhaps matches TRBD1 (6 bases). The receptor was derived from a woman aged 40 to 50 in good health and CMV-seropositive. The CDR3 DNA reads as TGTGCCATCAGTGAGTCCAGGGGGAACACTGAAGCTTTCTTT. Its protein is CAISESRGNTEAFF.